The rows below give T cell receptor beta chains drawn from one sample of a study of T cells in Graves' hyperthyroidism and ophthalmopathy. TCRdb reanalysed the multiplex PCR reads using MiXCR and keeps one entry per CDR3 protein. The sample has fewer than 650,000 distinct CDR3 sequences, approximately 13% seen once. Material for sequencing was blood. These receptors were obtained from a woman between 25 and 40 years old with Graves' hyperthyroidism that later progressed to Graves' ophthalmopathy. Each CDR3 is given with its conserved first and last residue. A D gene is named only where the DNA matches it firmly.

D,V,J,CDR3
-,TRBV11-2,TRBJ2-3,CASSLGGDATDTQYF
TRBD1,TRBV7-9,TRBJ1-2,CASSSGQELNYGYTF
-,TRBV6-1,TRBJ2-2,CASIRAENTGELFF
TRBD2,TRBV19,TRBJ2-1,CASSIVPSGSFVGQFF
TRBD1,TRBV29-1,TRBJ2-2,CIPRRGRDTGELFF
-,TRBV15,TRBJ2-7,CATSRDPGDGYEQYF
-,TRBV5-1,TRBJ2-2,CASREAGTNTGELFF
-,TRBV4-1,TRBJ1-2,CASSQESGRKTNYGYTF
TRBD2,TRBV28,TRBJ2-5,CASSAAGGDQETQYF
-,TRBV20-1,TRBJ1-2,CSASRGHRLSNYGYTF
-,TRBV29-1,TRBJ1-1,CSVEGEGVAFF
-,TRBV2,TRBJ2-1,CASRDFPSSYNEQFF
-,TRBV6-6,TRBJ1-5,CASSYRGDRENQPQHF
-,TRBV7-9,TRBJ1-1,CASSLGVAPNTEAFF
-,TRBV19,TRBJ2-1,CASSIFRSSQLNNEQFF
-,TRBV7-8,TRBJ2-1,CASSLPPGDEQFF
TRBD2,TRBV6-1,TRBJ2-7,CASSTKRGNEQYF
-,TRBV6-5,TRBJ1-6,CASSYGRFINSPLHF
TRBD1,TRBV19,TRBJ1-5,CASTDEGQGHQPQHF
TRBD1,TRBV27,TRBJ1-1,CASRETGGLGTEAFF
-,TRBV11-3,TRBJ1-4,CASSFGEGGNEKLFF
-,TRBV12-3/TRBV12-4,TRBJ1-3,CASSFGGTGNTIYF
TRBD1,TRBV6-1,TRBJ2-3,CASSHGGGQGIWSTDTQYF
TRBD2,TRBV3-1,TRBJ2-2,CASSQDLGRAHTGELFF
-,TRBV10-3,TRBJ1-1,CAISDALGRGTEAFF
TRBD1,TRBV11-3,TRBJ2-5,CASSLDRGGETQYF
-,TRBV20-1,TRBJ2-7,CSARDPLGESYEQYF
TRBD2,TRBV5-1,TRBJ2-1,CASHGGRAGNEQFF
-,TRBV10-3,TRBJ2-5,CAIRAQGGQETQYF
-,TRBV7-3,TRBJ1-1,CASSLRRAGTEAFF
-,TRBV6-5,TRBJ2-1,CASSYSLATYNEQFF
TRBD1,TRBV2,TRBJ2-2,CATQGELRGGELFF
-,TRBV3-1,TRBJ2-1,CASSQAGRDEQFF
-,TRBV28,TRBJ2-1,CASSFLRDAYNEQFF
-,TRBV11-3,TRBJ1-1,CASSIDPLGTEAFF
-,TRBV6-1,TRBJ2-3,CASKGSTDTQYF
-,TRBV7-8,TRBJ2-1,CASSSSGTDYNEQFF
TRBD2,TRBV20-1,TRBJ2-7,CSASRTSGRLIYEQYF
-,TRBV2,TRBJ1-3,CASSLLGGNTIYF
-,TRBV19,TRBJ1-2,CASSITASNYGYTF
TRBD2,TRBV11-3,TRBJ2-1,CASSSSGRSFNEQFF
-,TRBV5-6,TRBJ2-2,CASSLDPNTGELFF
-,TRBV7-8,TRBJ1-5,CASSTRTDYSNQPQHF
-,TRBV5-1,TRBJ1-4,CASRDGVSEMEKLFF
TRBD2,TRBV5-4,TRBJ2-5,CASSLVSGEETQYF
-,TRBV27,TRBJ1-3,CARNWANTIYF
-,TRBV30,TRBJ1-2,CAWGNRADGYTF
TRBD2,TRBV10-2,TRBJ2-1,CASRYLREPPYNEQFF
-,TRBV20-1,TRBJ2-7,CSAGDGQSYEQYF
-,TRBV20-1,TRBJ1-2,CSARDRGVYGYTF
-,TRBV14,TRBJ1-2,CASSHLSGPNYGYTF
TRBD2,TRBV12-3/TRBV12-4,TRBJ2-1,CASSWGTSGLNEQFF
TRBD1,TRBV5-1,TRBJ2-3,CASSYGQGMTDTQYF
-,TRBV6-5,TRBJ1-2,CASSYSQSDSSSYGYTF